This T cell receptor (beta chain) was retrieved from a study of cytotoxic CD8 clonotypes in ibrutinib-treated CLL. For the study at large: Patients attained 25 or so partial and 2 complete responses; at median around 67 months, around 14 remained remitted while around twelve progressed. There were, on average, nearly 260,000 productive templates and under 95,000 productive rearrangements per sample. Findings and limits, study-wide: At the start, clonality exceeded age-matched healthy donors and followed circulating CD8+ T-cell counts. Samples were collected at differing times from sustained-remission and progressing patients.

Measured with immunoSEQ multiplex PCR; TCRdb has only the in-frame clones, and not every one. The sample yields roughly 170,000 clones, approximately 80% seen once. Comment on this clone: Its cognate antigen is unknown.

The CDR3 loop spans 14 amino acids. Per germline, CDR1 MDHEN and CDR2 SYDVKM. V lost 4 bases and J 4 bases, leaving 11 bases between the germline ends. The chain is built from TRBV28 and TRBJ1-3; D gene uncertain. The clonotype originates from a human donor with chronic lymphocytic leukemia. The starting material was PBMCs, obtained after 24 months of ibrutinib treatment. The CDR3 sequence is CASSSGRKGNTIYF. The CDR3 DNA sequence: TGTGCCAGCAGTTCGGGAAGGAAAGGAAACACCATATATTTT.